Below, one T cell receptor (beta chain) is given with its context. These data originate in a study of monozygotic twins with inflammatory bowel disease. One entry per CDR3 protein, without DNA, is what TCRdb gives after re-calling the 5' RACE reads. Recorded for this sample: approximately 400,000 distinct CDR3 sequences. Germline assignment: CDR1 SGHNT and CDR2 YYREEE (reference sequence). The CDR3 has 17 amino acids. Material: blood. This rearrangement joins TRBV5-4 to TRBJ2-1; TCRdb gives TRBD2 as the D gene, but with no DNA this cannot be confirmed. The receptor's source is a human donor with ulcerative colitis or Crohn's disease, or a healthy co-twin of an affected twin (not recorded which). CDR3: CASSWIAGGPSYNEQFF. Variable domain in full (rest from reference TRBV5-4 and TRBJ2-1): ETGVTQSPTHLIKTRGQQVTLRCSSQSGHNTVSWYQQALGQGPQFIFQYYREEENGRGNFPPRFSGLQFPNYSSELNVNALELDDSALYLCASSWIAGGPSYNEQFFGPGTRLTVL.